This T cell receptor (beta chain) was found in a study of patients and donors after allogeneic stem cell transplantation. Germline V CDR1 and CDR2: DFQATT, SNEGSKA (reference sequence). CDR3 length equals 17 residues. Trimming cost V 6 bases and J 0 bases; bases outside gene matches: 9. The sample holds many counts of this clonotype. TCRdb called the RT-PCR reads again in MiXCR, with one record for every CDR3 protein. The data show 70,000 to 95,000 distinct CDR3 sequences, approximately 5% seen once. The sequenced sample consisted of blood, either unsorted or a sorted T cell fraction (not recorded which). This chain links TRBV20-1 with TRBJ2-1, with 12 bases lining up with TRBD2. This TCR came from a human donor who was either an allogeneic HSCT recipient or a stem cell or donor lymphocyte infusion donor (not recorded which). It is not recorded whose cells these are; they may come from a transplant donor. As DNA, the CDR3 is TGCAGTGCCTTTCCACTAGCGGGAGGAAGCTCCTACAATGAGCAGTTCTTC. Translation gives CSAFPLAGGSSYNEQFF.